One and the same sample provided the 28 T cell receptor beta chains below, sequenced in a study of CXCR3-negative and CXCR3-positive naive CD8 T cells. Broader study findings: Comparison of naive cells showed more hydrophobic TRB CDR3s in CXCR3-positive than in CXCR3-negative naive cells.

Via 5' RACE with UMI labels, TRB cDNA libraries were prepared. TCRdb reprocessed the 5' RACE reads and keeps a single row for each CDR3 protein, giving no DNA. There are approximately 100,000 distinct CDR3 sequences in the sample, with approximately 0.37% held by the top ten. The antigens of these receptors remain unknown. The sequencing sample was made of naive CXCR3+ CD8+ T cells from blood. Indicated subset: CD45RO-CCR7+CD27+CD95- naive CD8+ T cells expressing CXCR3 (TNR3+). These receptors originate from a human donor in good health. Some clones in this sample may be carry-over from other donors' samples.

This rearrangement joins TRBV12-3 or TRBV12-4 to TRBJ2-3. The CDR3 has 12 amino acids. The CDR3 sequence is CASTGPADTQYF.

The rearrangement links TRBV29-1 to TRBJ2-3. CDR1 is SQVTM and CDR2 is ANQGSEA in the germline V gene. CDR3 length: 14 amino acids. This CDR3 is CSVEWWDSTDTQYF.

V and J are TRBV5-1 and TRBJ2-1; TCRdb gives TRBD1 as the D gene, but with no DNA this cannot be confirmed. The germline CDR1 and CDR2 sequences are SGHRS and YFSETQ. This CDR3 spans 11 amino acids. This CDR3 reads CASSFPGEQFF. The full variable domain, completed using reference TRBV5-1 and TRBJ2-1, is KAGVTQTPRYLIKTRGQQVTLSCSPISGHRSVSWYQQTPGQGLQFLFEYFSETQRNKGNFPGRFSGRQFSNSRSEMNVSTLELGDSALYLCASSFPGEQFFGPGTRLTVL.

The rearrangement joins TRBV4-2 to TRBJ1-2. The CDR3 contains 16 residues. Germline V CDR1 and CDR2: LGHNA, YNFKEQ. The CDR3 loop reads CASSQDPEVTKDGYTF.

The J gene is TRBJ2-1, the V gene TRBV7-8; TCRdb picks TRBD1, but there is no DNA to check that call. The CDR3 length is 15 residues. Germline CDR1 and CDR2: SGHVS and FQNEAQ. The CDR3 region is CASSLGGGTYNEQFF.

The V and J genes are TRBV29-1 and TRBJ1-2; absent DNA, TCRdb's TRBD1 call cannot be checked. The CDR3 contains 12 residues. Germline V gene lookup returns CDR1 SQVTM and CDR2 ANQGSEA. CDR3 sequence reads: CSVGTAPYGYTF. The variable domain in full, with the rest retrieved from reference TRBV29-1 and TRBJ1-2, is SAVISQKPSRDICQRGTSLTIQCQVDSQVTMMFWYRQQPGQSLTLIATANQGSEATYESGFVIDKFPISRPNLTFSTLTVSNMSPEDSSIYLCSVGTAPYGYTFGSGTRLTVV.

The rearrangement links TRBV3-1 to TRBJ1-6. The V gene's germline CDR1 is LGHDT and CDR2 YNNKEL (reference sequence). The CDR3 totals 13 residues. The CDR3 loop is CASSQDPGSPLHF.

V gene TRBV4-3 combines with J gene TRBJ1-2; TCRdb picks TRBD1, but there is no DNA to check that call. Germline CDR1 is LGHNA and CDR2 is YSLEER. The CDR3 is 16 amino acids. CDR3 in amino acids: CASSQVGGSPNYGYTF.

The V call is TRBV7-9, the J call TRBJ2-5; there is no DNA to check the TCRdb D call of TRBD1. The CDR3 consists of 16 residues. Germline V gene data show CDR1 as SEHNR and CDR2 as FQNEAQ (reference sequence). CDR3: CASSPPTGGLGETQYF.

The chain links TRBV6-2 or TRBV6-3 to TRBJ2-5. The CDR3 contains 14 residues. Germline CDR1 MNHEY, CDR2 SVGEGT. CDR3 loop: CASRYRTAQETQYF.

The chain employs TRBV9 and TRBJ2-7; TCRdb calls TRBD1, which cannot be checked without DNA. Germline CDR1 SGDLS, CDR2 YYNGEE. The CDR3 covers 15 residues. CDR3 sequence reads: CASSVGSGTAYEQYF.

This chain uses TRBV29-1 with TRBJ2-7; TCRdb's D gene call, TRBD1, goes unchecked for lack of DNA. CDR3 length equals 12 residues. CDR1 and CDR2 (germline): SQVTM, ANQGSEA. CDR3 loop: CSAPGPTGEQYF.

The rearrangement uses TRBV7-3 and TRBJ2-7; the TCRdb call, TRBD2, lacks DNA for checking. This CDR3 is built from 15 residues. The germline V gene has CDR1 SGHTA and CDR2 FQGTGA. CDR3 amino acids: CASSMGGLVTYEQYF.

The gene calls are TRBV7-9 and TRBJ1-2; with no DNA, the TCRdb D assignment of TRBD1 cannot be verified. Germline CDR1 reads SEHNR; CDR2 reads FQNEAQ (reference sequence). The CDR3 totals 15 residues. The CDR3 sequence is CASSTTRDPHRGYTF.

The chain has TRBV7-2 and TRBJ1-2; with no DNA, the TCRdb D assignment of TRBD1 cannot be verified. Germline CDR1 and CDR2: SGHTA and FQGNSA. The length of the CDR3 is 13 residues. This CDR3 reads CASSFQGAKGYTF.

This sequence joins TRBV5-4 and TRBJ2-5; TCRdb selects TRBD1, and the lack of DNA leaves this call unchecked. The germline CDR1 and CDR2 sequences are SGHNT and YYREEE (reference sequence). This CDR3 is 15 amino acids long. This CDR3 reads CASRPPGGTLETQYF.

This chain connects TRBV6-1 to TRBJ1-5; TCRdb indicates TRBD1, and absent DNA this call remains unverified. Looked up from germline, CDR1 is MNHNS and CDR2 is SASEGT. The CDR3 runs 14 residues. CDR3 in amino acids: CASSEYRTAQPQHF.

The V gene is TRBV4-3, the J gene TRBJ1-2; TCRdb proposes TRBD1, but this gene call is untestable without DNA. The CDR3 contains 14 residues. Per the germline V gene, CDR1 is LGHNA and CDR2 is YSLEER. This chain's CDR3 is CARSPDAWGYGYTF.

V and J are TRBV20-1 and TRBJ2-1; lacking DNA, the TRBD2 call made by TCRdb goes unchecked. The CDR3 spans 15 residues. Germline V gene data show CDR1 as DFQATT and CDR2 as SNEGSKA (reference sequence). The chain's CDR3 is CSKSLAGWAPNEQFF.

This chain connects TRBV7-8 to TRBJ2-5; the TCRdb D gene call, TRBD1, has no DNA to confirm it. Germline values: CDR1 SGHVS, CDR2 FQNEAQ. The length of the CDR3 is 16 residues. CDR3 region: CASSPLVGVGEETQYF.

The CDR3 here is CASSLVGPSSDTDTQYF. This rearrangement joins TRBV12-3 or TRBV12-4 to TRBJ2-3; checking the TCRdb D call of TRBD2 is not possible without DNA. The CDR3 has 17 amino acids.

The V call is TRBV25-1, the J call TRBJ2-1; TCRdb calls TRBD1, which cannot be checked without DNA. This CDR3 comprises 16 residues. Germline V lookup: CDR1 MGHDK, CDR2 SYGVNS. CDR3 sequence: CASSDGEQGSWGEQFF.

The chain couples TRBV6-6 to TRBJ1-5; the D call from TCRdb, TRBD1, cannot be confirmed without DNA. The CDR3 is 15 amino acids. The V gene's germline CDR1 is MNHNY and CDR2 SVGAGI (reference sequence). CDR3 sequence reads: CASSPEGWGAKTQHF.

The genes are TRBV5-5 and TRBJ2-3; TCRdb calls TRBD2, which cannot be checked without DNA. Germline V gene sequence: CDR1 SGHKS, CDR2 YYEKEE (reference sequence). The CDR3 is 17 amino acids. CDR3 sequence reads: CASSWRPFGGSTDTQYF.

The chain carries TRBV10-3 and TRBJ2-7. The germline V gene has CDR1 ENHRY and CDR2 SYGVKD. The CDR3 spans 13 residues. CDR3 protein: CAISEEQSYEQYF.

The chain has TRBV6-6 and TRBJ1-1; TCRdb selects TRBD1, and the lack of DNA leaves this call unchecked. The CDR3 has 14 amino acids. Germline values: CDR1 MNHNY, CDR2 SVGAGI (reference sequence). CDR3: CASSPTGGLTEAFF.

The chain joins TRBV2 to TRBJ2-7; TCRdb's D call, TRBD1, is unchecked because there is no DNA. Germline loops: CDR1 SNHLY, CDR2 FYNNEI. The length of the CDR3 is 13 residues. This CDR3 is CASKVLAAPEQYF. Filled out from reference TRBV2 and TRBJ2-7, the complete variable domain reads EPEVTQTPSHQVTQMGQEVILRCVPISNHLYFYWYRQILGQKVEFLVSFYNNEISEKSEIFDDQFSVERPDGSNFTLKIRSTKLEDSAMYFCASKVLAAPEQYFGPGTRLTVT.

V gene TRBV27 combines with J gene TRBJ2-1. CDR1 is MNHEY and CDR2 is SMNVEV in the germline V gene (reference sequence). The CDR3 is 11 residues long. CDR3 in amino acids: CASSLLNEQFF.